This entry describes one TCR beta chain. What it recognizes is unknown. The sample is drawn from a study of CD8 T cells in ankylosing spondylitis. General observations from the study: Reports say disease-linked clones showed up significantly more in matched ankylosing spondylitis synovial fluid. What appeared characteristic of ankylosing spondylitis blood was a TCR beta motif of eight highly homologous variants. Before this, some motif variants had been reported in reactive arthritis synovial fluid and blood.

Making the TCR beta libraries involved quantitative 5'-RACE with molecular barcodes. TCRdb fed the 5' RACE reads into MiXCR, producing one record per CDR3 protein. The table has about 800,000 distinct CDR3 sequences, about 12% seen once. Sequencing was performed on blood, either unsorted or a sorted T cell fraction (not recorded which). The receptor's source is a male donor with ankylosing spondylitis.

The CDR3: CSARDRGAEQFF. CDR3 nucleotide sequence: TGCAGTGCTAGAGATCGGGGGGCTGAGCAGTTCTTC. V gene TRBV20-1 combines with J gene TRBJ2-1; D is perhaps TRBD2 (7 bases). The CDR3 is 12 amino acids. CDR1 and CDR2 from the germline V gene are DFQATT and SNEGSKA (reference sequence). V shed 0 bases and J shed 9 bases, with 9 bases lying between them.